This T cell receptor beta chain came from a study of graft-versus-host responses after intestinal transplantation. Study-level information: Among the recipients, all got anti-thymocyte globulin induction and then tacrolimus and steroids for around 3 years.

Assay: immunoSEQ multiplex PCR; the TCRdb copy retains only in-frame clones and omits some. This table holds around 90,000 clones, 85% to 95% found once. Turning to this clone: Its antigen is as yet unknown.

CDR1 is SGHRS and CDR2 is YFSETQ in the germline V gene. Between the trimmed V and J ends, which lost 0 bases and 0 bases, there was a span of 6 bases. CDR3 length equals 14 residues. The receptor's source is a human donor who was the organ donor for an intestinal transplant. This sample comprised unstimulated CD4+ T cells sorted from spleen or lymph node cells, obtained before transplant. The chain joins TRBV5-1 to TRBJ1-2; TRBD1 might be the D (5 bases). The CDR3, as DNA: TGCGCCAGCAGCTTGGGACAGTCTAACTATGGCTACACCTTC. Amino acids: CASSLGQSNYGYTF.